Below are 7 T cell receptor beta chains sequenced from a single sample in a study of CD8+ T cells in alopecia areata. Described treatment: oral pan-JAK inhibitor, 5-10 mg twice daily. Extracted from the samples, RNA was reverse transcribed into cDNA to serve as the sequencing template. Profiling relied on immunoSEQ multiplex PCR, and the TCRdb table lists in-frame clones only, not all of them. The sample records about 220,000 clones, under 75% being singletons. The sequencing here drew on CD4+ T cells sorted from blood, taken at week 4, from a patient treated with tofacitinib. The receptors were gathered from a human donor with alopecia areata.

The chain carries TRBV5-1 and TRBJ1-2; maybe TRBD1 (5 bases). V gave up 0 bases and J gave up 8 bases, with 14 bases separating them. The CDR3 extends over 14 amino acids. The germline CDR1 and CDR2 sequences are SGHRS and YFSETQ. CDR3 amino acids: CASSLGGQGDGYTF. CDR3 in DNA: TGCGCCAGCAGCTTGGGCGGTCAGGGAGACGGCTACACCTTC.

Regarding this clone: Other DNA sequences in the sample encode the same CDR3. This chain connects TRBV7-2 to TRBJ2-2; D gene ambiguous. Germline-derived CDR1 and CDR2 are SGHTA and FQGNSA. V lost 1 base and J lost 8, with 5 bases in between. The CDR3 totals 12 residues. CDR3 loop: CASSLEVGELFF. CDR3 coding DNA: TGTGCCAGCAGCTTAGAAGTAGGGGAGCTGTTTTTT. Based on the CDR3 plus reference TRBV7-2 and TRBJ2-2, the full variable domain is GAGVSQSPSNKVTEKGKDVELRCDPISGHTALYWYRQSLGQGLEFLIYFQGNSAPDKSGLPSDRFSAERTGGSVSTLTIQRTQQEDSAVYLCASSLEVGELFFGEGSRLTVL.

The J gene is TRBJ1-6, the V gene TRBV7-9; D may be TRBD1 (5 bases). This CDR3 is 16 amino acids long. V lost 1 base and J 9 bases, leaving 16 bases between the germline ends. Germline V gene lookup returns CDR1 SEHNR and CDR2 FQNEAQ (reference sequence). The CDR3 spells CASSLGGFGYGSPLHF. CDR3 nucleotide sequence: TGTGCCAGCAGCTTAGGGGGGTTCGGGTATGGTTCACCCCTCCACTTT.

The chain couples TRBV6-6 to TRBJ1-6; no reliable D call. The CDR3 consists of 14 residues. Germline values: CDR1 MNHNY, CDR2 SVGAGI (reference sequence). Trimming stripped 6 bases from V and 0 bases from J, with 6 bases between. DNA for the CDR3: TGTGCCAGCAGCATAGTCTCCTATAATTCACCCCTCCACTTT. Its translation is CASSIVSYNSPLHF.

The J gene is TRBJ2-1, the V gene TRBV7-2; either TRBD1 or TRBD2 may supply D (5 bases each). Trimming shortened V by 8 bases and J by 5 bases, and 16 bases separated the two germline ends. The CDR3 length is 14 residues. Germline V CDR1 and CDR2: SGHTA, FQGNSA. CDR3 bases: TGTGCCAGCCGAACGGTGGGGGTAAACAATGAGCAGTTCTTC. Translated, it gives CASRTVGVNNEQFF.

V is TRBV10-3 and J is TRBJ2-7; no firm D call. CDR1 is ENHRY and CDR2 is SYGVKD in the germline V gene. The CDR3 consists of 15 residues. V lost 3 bases and J 0 bases, leaving 12 bases between the germline ends. Here the CDR3 DNA reads TGTGCCATCAGTGACGGCGGTGAAGGCTCCTACGAGCAGTACTTC. Translating it yields CAISDGGEGSYEQYF.

This chain uses TRBV27 with TRBJ1-4; 10 bases align to TRBD1. The germline V gene encodes CDR1 MNHEY and CDR2 SMNVEV (reference sequence). Trimming cost V 6 bases and J 5 bases; bases outside gene matches: 6. This CDR3 comprises 15 residues. The CDR3 sequence: CASRPGTGANEKLFF. CDR3 nucleotide sequence: TGTGCCAGCAGACCCGGGACAGGGGCGAATGAAAAACTGTTTTTT.